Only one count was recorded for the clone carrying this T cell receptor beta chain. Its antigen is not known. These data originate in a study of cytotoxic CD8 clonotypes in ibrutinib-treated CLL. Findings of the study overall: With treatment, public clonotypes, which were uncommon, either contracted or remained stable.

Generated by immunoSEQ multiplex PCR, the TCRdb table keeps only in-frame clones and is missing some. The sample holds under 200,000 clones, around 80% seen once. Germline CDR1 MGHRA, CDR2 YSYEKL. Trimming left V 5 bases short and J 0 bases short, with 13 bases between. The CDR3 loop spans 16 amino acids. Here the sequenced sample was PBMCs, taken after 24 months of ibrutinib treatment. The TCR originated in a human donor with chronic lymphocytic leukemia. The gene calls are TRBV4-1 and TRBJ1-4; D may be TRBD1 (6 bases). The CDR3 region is CASSSDSAATNEKLFF. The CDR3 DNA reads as TGCGCCAGCAGCTCGGACAGCGCAGCAACTAATGAAAAACTGTTTTTT.